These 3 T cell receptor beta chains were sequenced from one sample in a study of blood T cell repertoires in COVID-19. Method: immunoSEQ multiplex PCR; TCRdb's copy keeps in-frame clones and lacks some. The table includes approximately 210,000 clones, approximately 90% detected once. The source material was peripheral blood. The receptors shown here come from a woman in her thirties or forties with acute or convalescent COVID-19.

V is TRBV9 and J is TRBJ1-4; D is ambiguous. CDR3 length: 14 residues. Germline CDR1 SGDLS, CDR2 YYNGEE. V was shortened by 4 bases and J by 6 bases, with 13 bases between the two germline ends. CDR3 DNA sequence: TGTGCCAGCAGCCCGGGCGGGCGGGATGAAAAACTGTTTTTT. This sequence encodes CASSPGGRDEKLFF.

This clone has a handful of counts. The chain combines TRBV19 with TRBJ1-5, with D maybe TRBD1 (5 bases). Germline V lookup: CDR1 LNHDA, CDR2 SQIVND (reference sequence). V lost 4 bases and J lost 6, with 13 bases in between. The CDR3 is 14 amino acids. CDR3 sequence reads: CASSTDSRGQPQHF. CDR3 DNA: TGTGCCAGTAGTACCGACAGTAGAGGTCAGCCCCAGCATTTT.

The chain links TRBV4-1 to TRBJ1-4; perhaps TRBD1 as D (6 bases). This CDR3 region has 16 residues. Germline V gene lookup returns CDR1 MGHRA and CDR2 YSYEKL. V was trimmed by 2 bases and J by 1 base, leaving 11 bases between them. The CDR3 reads CASSQLGALTNEKLFF. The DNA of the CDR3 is TGCGCCAGCAGCCAATTGGGGGCACTAACTAATGAAAAACTGTTTTTT.